A selection of T cell receptor beta chains follows, all from one sample in a study of CD8 T cell repertoires and HIV-1 epitope variants. No cognate antigen is known for these TCRs. Only in-frame clones appear in the TCRdb table, and some are missing; sequencing was by immunoSEQ multiplex PCR. The sample yields roughly 5,000 clones, approximately 70% seen once. Sequencing input: cultured CD8+ T cells derived from PBMCs. The receptor source for this set is a male donor with HIV. The CDR3 runs from the conserved cysteine through the conserved F or W. D genes are given only for firm matches. Size values are once, few and many counts, or a class for expanded clones, and some rows have none.

>TRBV6-1|.|.|TRBJ2-3
CASSEARVGTDTQYF
TGTGCCAGCAGTGAAGCAAGGGTAGGCACAGATACGCAGTATTTT
>TRBV4-1|once|.|TRBJ1-5
CASSQGGDTYSNQPQHF
TGCGCCAGCAGCCAAGGAGGCGATACCTATAGCAATCAGCCCCAGCATTTT
>TRBV28|.|TRBD2|TRBJ2-1
CASSLMAGGADNEQFF
TGTGCCAGCAGTTTAATGGCGGGAGGCGCTGACAATGAGCAGTTCTTC
>TRBV27|few|TRBD2|TRBJ2-1
CASSPTTSGYSYNEQFF
TGTGCCAGCAGTCCTACGACTAGCGGCTACTCCTACAATGAGCAGTTCTTC
>TRBV4-2|.|.|TRBJ1-1
CASSQEEGMNTEAFF
TGTGCCAGCAGCCAAGAAGAGGGAATGAACACTGAAGCTTTCTTT
>TRBV14|.|.|TRBJ2-5
CASSQVRGRGTQYF
TGTGCCAGCAGCCAAGTGCGGGGCCGGGGGACCCAGTACTTC
>TRBV5-1|.|TRBD1|TRBJ2-7
CASSHPGQGSYEQYF
TGCGCCAGCAGCCATCCGGGACAGGGCTCCTACGAGCAGTACTTC
>TRBV19|.|.|TRBJ2-5
CASSIVGVETQYF
TGTGCCAGTAGTATAGTAGGGGTAGAGACCCAGTACTTC
>TRBV6-5|.|.|TRBJ2-1
CASSYSSGRGEQFF
TGTGCCAGCAGTTACTCTTCCGGGAGAGGAGAGCAGTTCTTC
>TRBV13|.|TRBD1|TRBJ2-7
CASSYLQGASSYEQYF
TGTGCCAGCAGCTACCTCCAGGGGGCTTCCTCCTACGAGCAGTACTTC
>TRBV20-1|.|.|TRBJ1-1
CSARAHTEAFF
TGCAGTGCTCGAGCCCACACTGAAGCTTTCTTT
>TRBV28|.|.|TRBJ1-2
CASSSTLTARYGYTF
TGTGCCAGCAGTTCGACCCTGACAGCTAGATATGGCTACACCTTC
>TRBV7-9|.|TRBD1|TRBJ2-7
CASSFDRDYEQYF
TGTGCCAGCAGCTTCGACAGGGACTACGAGCAGTACTTC
>TRBV29-1|.|.|TRBJ2-3
CSVEEGTTDTQYF
TGCAGCGTTGAGGAGGGAACCACAGATACGCAGTATTTT